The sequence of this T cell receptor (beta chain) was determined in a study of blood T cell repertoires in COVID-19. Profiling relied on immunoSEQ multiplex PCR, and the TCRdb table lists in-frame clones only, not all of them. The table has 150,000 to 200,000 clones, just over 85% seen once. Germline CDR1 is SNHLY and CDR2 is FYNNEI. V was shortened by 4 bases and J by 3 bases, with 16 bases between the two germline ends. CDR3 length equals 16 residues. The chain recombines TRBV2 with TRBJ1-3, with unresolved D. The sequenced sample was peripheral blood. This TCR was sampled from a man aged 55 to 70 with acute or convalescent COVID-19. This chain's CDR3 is CASSVLGSLGGNTIYF. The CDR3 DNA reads TGTGCCAGCAGTGTGTTGGGGAGTCTGGGTGGAAACACCATATATTTT.